This T cell receptor beta chain was documented in a study of response to subunit inactivated influenza vaccine. Overall study findings and caveats: The authors offered the suggestion that each seasonal influenza vaccination recruits few new T cells.

The V end lost 0 bases, the J end lost 10 bases, and 13 bases lay between the germline ends. This CDR3 region has 15 residues. Germline loops: CDR1 LGHDT, CDR2 YNNKEL (reference sequence). Each CDR3 protein gets one entry after TCRdb re-called the RT-PCR reads with MiXCR. The repertoire has around 480,000 distinct CDR3 sequences, roughly 11% of them found once; the top ten carry roughly 12%. This clonotype was counted at least ten times. The antigen remains undetermined. The sample was PBMCs from blood, taken more than 35 days after vaccination. This TCR came from a man aged 50 to 60 who received an inactivated influenza vaccine. This chain links TRBV3-1 with TRBJ1-6; D not resolved. The CDR3 reads CASSQDAGSRSPLHF. The CDR3 region has the DNA TGTGCCAGCAGCCAAGACGCAGGATCTCGATCACCCCTCCACTTT.